Below, one T cell receptor beta chain is given with its context. This sample was included in a study of technical replicates of blood from several donors. Germline V lookup: CDR1 LNHDA, CDR2 SQIVND (reference sequence). Trimming took 5 bases from V and 7 from J, leaving 10 bases between them. CDR3 size: 12 residues. Libraries were prepared by immunoSEQ multiplex PCR; TCRdb keeps only in-frame clonotypes and omits some of them. The sample holds tens of thousands of clones, roughly 92% seen once. The rearrangement uses TRBV19 and TRBJ2-3, with a possible D match to TRBD1 (5 bases). The source is a human donor in good health. The sample comprised T cells isolated from PBMCs. The CDR3 coding sequence is TGTGCCAGTAGTTCAGGGATTAATACGCAGTATTTT. Its protein is CASSSGINTQYF.